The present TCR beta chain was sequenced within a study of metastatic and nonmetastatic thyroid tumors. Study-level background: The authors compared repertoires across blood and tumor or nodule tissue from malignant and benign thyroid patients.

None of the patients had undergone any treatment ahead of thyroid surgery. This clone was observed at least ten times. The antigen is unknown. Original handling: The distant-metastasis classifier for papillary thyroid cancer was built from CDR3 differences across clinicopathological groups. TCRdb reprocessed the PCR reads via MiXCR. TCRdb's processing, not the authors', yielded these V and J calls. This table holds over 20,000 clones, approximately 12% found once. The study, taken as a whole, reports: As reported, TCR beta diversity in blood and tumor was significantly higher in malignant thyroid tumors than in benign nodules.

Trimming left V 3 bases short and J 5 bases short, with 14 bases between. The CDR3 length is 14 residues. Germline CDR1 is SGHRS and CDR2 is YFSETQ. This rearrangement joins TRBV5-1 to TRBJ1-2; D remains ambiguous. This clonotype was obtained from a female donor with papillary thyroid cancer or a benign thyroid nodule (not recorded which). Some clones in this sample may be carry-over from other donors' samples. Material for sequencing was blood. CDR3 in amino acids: CASSSDGLGYGYTF. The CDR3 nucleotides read TGCGCCAGCAGCTCCGACGGACTTGGGTATGGCTACACCTTC.